The clone carrying this T cell receptor beta chain was detected ten times or more. The target antigen is unknown. TCRdb processed the reads anew with MiXCR; each CDR3 protein has one entry. The table shows 300,000 to 400,000 distinct CDR3 sequences, with 15% to 20% occurring only once. The data belong to a study of T cell repertoires in cytomegalovirus infection. Study overall: Carrying CMV and the relevant HLA type showed in public TCR beta signatures. General study results and limits: HLA-C-restricted CMV-specific TCR beta clonotypes were dominant in the ex vivo response.

Trimming cost V 2 bases and J 4 bases, with 14 bases left between them. Germline CDR1 MDHEN, CDR2 SYDVKM. This CDR3 is 15 amino acids long. The chain carries TRBV28 and TRBJ1-2, with D unclear. Sequences were obtained from PBMCs. The sequence was obtained from a human donor in good health (CMV status not recorded). Some clones in this sample may be carry-over from other donors' samples. Here the CDR3 reads CASSLRDTAVYGYTF. The CDR3, as DNA: TGTGCCAGCAGTTTACGCGATACCGCCGTCTATGGCTACACCTTC.